A single TCR beta chain is shown here with its context. Some clones are missing from TCRdb's copy, which holds only in-frame ones; the method was immunoSEQ multiplex PCR. The profile shows about 48,000 clones, roughly 92% of them singletons. This CDR3 has 16 residues. Germline V gives CDR1 SNHLY, CDR2 FYNNEI. V was clipped by 4 bases and J by 0 bases; unmatched bases: 6. The record originates from a study of T cell changes during pregnancy in multiple sclerosis. The source is a female donor in good health, enrolled as a control in a pregnancy study. This sequence joins TRBV2 and TRBJ1-3; 7 bases fit TRBD1. The sequenced sample was CD4+ T cells from peripheral blood mononuclear cells, obtained in the second trimester of pregnancy. The CDR3 is CASSVGQANSGNTIYF. The CDR3 DNA is TGTGCCAGCAGTGTCGGACAGGCGAACTCTGGAAACACCATATATTTT.